This T cell receptor (beta chain) derives from a study of circulating CD8 cells and anti-PD-1 response in melanoma. TCR libraries were prepared from roughly 14 ng of total RNA with the QIAseq Immune Repertoire TCR panel. TCRdb reanalysed the reads using MiXCR and keeps one entry per CDR3 protein. In the table there are approximately 690 distinct CDR3 sequences, roughly 8% of which are singletons. CDR1 and CDR2 (germline): MNHEY, SVGAGI. V lost 0 bases and J 4 bases, leaving 12 bases between the germline ends. There are 15 residues in the CDR3. Live CD3+CD8+TCRalphabeta+ cells were sorted into four subsets by PD-1 and/or TIGIT.

The sample here was CD8+ T cells from PBMCs, taken at baseline or after one month of anti-PD-1 therapy (not recorded which). The sequence derives from a human donor with melanoma. V usage is TRBV6-5 and J usage is TRBJ2-5; D gene uncertain. The DNA for the CDR3 is TGTGCCAGCAGTTACTCGACACACAGAGGAGAGACCCAGTACTTC. It codes for CASSYSTHRGETQYF.